The next 20 T cell receptor beta chains were all read from a single sample in a study of molecular identifiers for immune sequencing clone quantification. One entry per CDR3 protein results from TCRdb running MiXCR on the PCR reads. The table shows approximately 670,000 distinct CDR3 sequences, with 20% occurring only once. The sample was naive CD8+ T cells from blood, with Jurkat cell RNA spiked in. The subset: FACS-sorted CD8+CD4-CCR7+CD45RA+ naive T cells. The receptors here all came from a human donor in good health. Some libraries in this study had Jurkat cell RNA spiked in.

This clonotype was detected many times. The chain recombines TRBV3-1 with TRBJ1-4; D gene unclear. This CDR3 is built from 15 residues. Per the germline V gene, CDR1 is LGHDT and CDR2 is YNNKEL (reference sequence). V was trimmed by 3 bases and J by 1 base, leaving 9 bases between them. The CDR3 region is CASSHLAVTNEKLFF. The CDR3 DNA reads TGTGCCAGCAGCCATCTGGCTGTAACTAATGAAAAACTGTTTTTT.

For this clonotype: Possible read error: a much larger clone is one base away. The chain combines TRBV14 with TRBJ1-2; 8 positions agree with TRBD1. CDR1 is SGHDN, CDR2 FVKESK, per germline. The CDR3 runs to 15 residues. CDR3 sequence: CACSQDRVTNYGYTF. DNA of the CDR3: TGTGCCTGCAGCCAGGACAGGGTTACTAACTATGGCTACACCTTC.

This clonotype was seen many times. V gene TRBV12-3 or TRBV12-4 combines with J gene TRBJ2-3; D is perhaps TRBD1 (5 bases). The V end was cut by 6 bases, the J end by 0 bases, with 13 bases between. The length of the CDR3 is 15 residues. DNA for the CDR3: TGTGCCAGCAGAACGACAGAAACTAGCACAGATACGCAGTATTTT. The encoded protein is CASRTTETSTDTQYF.

This clonotype appeared many times. The V call is TRBV9, the J call TRBJ1-5; unclear D gene. The V end lost 1 base, the J end lost 5 bases, and 10 bases lay between the germline ends. Germline CDR1 SGDLS, CDR2 YYNGEE. The CDR3 is 14 amino acids. CDR3 DNA sequence: TGTGCCAGCAGCGTACAAGCAGATGATCAGCCCCAGCATTTT. Translated: CASSVQADDQPQHF.

In this sample, this clonotype turned up many times. V and J are TRBV6-2 or TRBV6-3 and TRBJ2-3; 8 nucleotides match TRBD2. Germline assignment: CDR1 MNHEY and CDR2 SVGEGT. V shed 4 bases, J shed 1 base, and the junction held 4 bases outside the gene matches. This CDR3 is 15 amino acids long. CDR3 protein: CASSWTTSGTDTQYF. DNA of the CDR3: TGTGCCAGCAGTTGGACGACTAGCGGCACAGATACGCAGTATTTT.

This clonotype was counted many times. The rearrangement uses TRBV4-1 and TRBJ2-7, with a weak D call TRBD1 (6 bases). V shed 5 bases and J shed 5 bases, with 22 bases lying between them. Germline loops: CDR1 MGHRA, CDR2 YSYEKL. CDR3 length equals 16 residues. CDR3 region: CASSRGVGGSFDEQYF. DNA for the CDR3: TGCGCCAGCAGCAGAGGGGTAGGGGGTTCGTTCGACGAGCAGTACTTC.

A few counts support this clonotype. The chain has TRBV2 and TRBJ2-7; 10 nucleotides align to TRBD2. The CDR3 consists of 16 residues. V shed 3 bases and J 3 bases; nucleotides not matched to a gene: 8. Germline assignment: CDR1 SNHLY and CDR2 FYNNEI. The CDR3 coding sequence is TGTGCCAGCAGTGAGGCCCCCGGGACTAGCGACTACGAGCAGTACTTC. Translated: CASSEAPGTSDYEQYF.

The table lists this clonotype with a few counts. The J gene is TRBJ2-6, the V gene TRBV19, with 7 bases identical to TRBD1. CDR3 length: 18 residues. Germline-derived CDR1 and CDR2 are LNHDA and SQIVND (reference sequence). J gave up 0 bases and V 4 bases, and 9 bases lay outside the gene matches. CDR3 in DNA: TGTGCCAGTAGTACCCCCGGGACAGTGGTCTCTGGGGCCAACGTCCTGACTTTC. Protein product: CASSTPGTVVSGANVLTF. The full variable domain, completed using reference TRBV19 and TRBJ2-6, is DGGITQSPKYLFRKEGQNVTLSCEQNLNHDAMYWYRQDPGQGLRLIYYSQIVNDFQKGDIAEGYSVSREKKESFPLTVTSAQKNPTAFYLCASSTPGTVVSGANVLTFGAGSRLTVL.

This clonotype was counted ten times or more. The chain employs TRBV6-1 and TRBJ2-1, with 8 bases fitting TRBD1. Per germline, CDR1 MNHNS and CDR2 SASEGT. The CDR3 has 15 residues. Trimming removed 6 bases from V and 4 bases from J; junction bases left unmatched: 8. CDR3 DNA: TGTGCCAGCAGGCGAGACAGGGGCCTATACAATGAGCAGTTCTTC. Translated: CASRRDRGLYNEQFF.

The table lists this clonotype with many counts. The V call is TRBV30, the J call TRBJ2-5; TRBD2 matches 9 bases. There are 15 residues in the CDR3. CDR1 GTSNPN and CDR2 SVGIG come from the germline V gene (reference sequence). Unmatched junction bases numbered 9, after V lost 3 bases and J lost 4 bases. CDR3 DNA: TGTGCCTGGAGGCCTGGCGGGGGGGCAGCAGAGACCCAGTACTTC. This translates into CAWRPGGGAAETQYF.

The chain joins TRBV7-6 to TRBJ1-1; D is ambiguous. Germline lookup yields CDR1 SGHVS and CDR2 FNYEAQ. V gave up 5 bases and J gave up 1 base, with 17 bases separating them. The CDR3 length is 16 residues. CDR3 amino acids: CASSARPPGSNTEAFF. The DNA of the CDR3 is TGTGCCAGCAGCGCCCGGCCGCCGGGATCGAACACTGAAGCTTTCTTT.

This clonotype has a count of ten or more. The chain recombines TRBV6-5 with TRBJ2-7; D is possibly TRBD1 (5 bases). CDR1 and CDR2 (germline): MNHEY, SVGAGI. The CDR3 length is 12 residues. Trimming stripped 2 bases from V and 4 bases from J, with 6 bases between. The CDR3 region is CASSYDRYEQYF. CDR3 sequence (DNA): TGTGCCAGCAGTTACGACAGATACGAGCAGTACTTC.

This clonotype was detected many times. The chain couples TRBV7-8 to TRBJ2-5, with 12 nucleotides matching TRBD2. Germline V lookup: CDR1 SGHVS, CDR2 FQNEAQ. The CDR3 totals 16 residues. Germline trimming cut 7 bases from V and 1 base from J; bases unmatched to any gene: 7. CDR3 in DNA: TGTGCCAGCACCCTACTAGCGGGGGGCTTCCAAGAGACCCAGTACTTC. Its protein is CASTLLAGGFQETQYF.

A few counts support this clonotype. The CDR3 protein is CASSTASEGNEQFF. The DNA of the CDR3 is TGCGCCAGCAGCACCGCATCTGAGGGGAATGAGCAGTTCTTC. The V call is TRBV5-1, the J call TRBJ2-1; D may match TRBD1 or TRBD2 (5 bases each). The germline CDR1 and CDR2 sequences are SGHRS and YFSETQ. V gave up 4 bases and J gave up 7 bases, with 15 bases separating them. The CDR3 covers 14 residues. Based on the CDR3 plus reference TRBV5-1 and TRBJ2-1, the full variable domain is KAGVTQTPRYLIKTRGQQVTLSCSPISGHRSVSWYQQTPGQGLQFLFEYFSETQRNKGNFPGRFSGRQFSNSRSEMNVSTLELGDSALYLCASSTASEGNEQFFGPGTRLTVL.

This clonotype showed up many times. V usage is TRBV28 and J usage is TRBJ2-5; D is uncertain. The V gene's germline CDR1 is MDHEN and CDR2 SYDVKM. Trimming removed 1 base at V and 5 bases at J, with 11 bases between. The CDR3 is 14 residues long. CDR3 protein: CASSLLAVPETQYF. In DNA form, the CDR3 reads TGTGCCAGCAGTTTATTGGCTGTCCCGGAGACCCAGTACTTC.

This clonotype has at least ten counts. The chain recombines TRBV19 with TRBJ2-3; 8 nucleotides line up with TRBD2. This CDR3 comprises 13 residues. The germline CDR1 and CDR2 sequences are LNHDA and SQIVND (reference sequence). The V segment lost 8 bases and the J segment 4 bases; nucleotides outside the gene matches: 5. CDR3 sequence: CASHAGGADTQYF. The CDR3, as DNA: TGTGCCAGTCATGCGGGGGGAGCAGATACGCAGTATTTT.

This clonotype was recorded many times. The chain joins TRBV5-1 to TRBJ1-1; the D is unclear. With 0 bases removed from V and 0 bases from J, the gap between germline ends came to 12 bases. This CDR3 comprises 16 residues. Germline loops: CDR1 SGHRS, CDR2 YFSETQ. The CDR3 coding sequence is TGCGCCAGCAGCTTGGATGGAACTTTACTGAACACTGAAGCTTTCTTT. It specifies CASSLDGTLLNTEAFF.

Note on this clonotype: A much bigger clone sits one base away, suggesting this may be a read error. The chain has TRBV28 and TRBJ1-2; 7 nucleotides align to TRBD1. This CDR3 has 14 residues. Per germline, CDR1 MDHEN and CDR2 SYDVKM. This CDR3 reads CACSLRQGTYGYTF. Written as DNA, the CDR3 is TGTGCCTGCAGTCTCAGACAGGGAACCTATGGCTACACCTTC.

The table lists this clonotype with many counts. The rearrangement joins TRBV11-2 to TRBJ1-5; no reliable D call. Germline assignment: CDR1 SGHAT and CDR2 FQNNGV. The V end was cut by 0 bases, the J end by 7 bases, with 7 bases between. The CDR3 runs to 13 residues. DNA for the CDR3: TGTGCCAGCAGCTTAGATACGGGACAGCCCCAGCATTTT. As protein: CASSLDTGQPQHF.

This sequence joins TRBV6-2 or TRBV6-3 and TRBJ1-2; D not certain. V lost 4 bases, J lost 4 bases, and 13 bases lay in between. This CDR3 is 14 amino acids long. Germline V CDR1 and CDR2: MNHEY, SVGEGT. CDR3: CASSFRRGSYGYTF. CDR3 bases: TGTGCCAGCAGTTTCCGACGGGGAAGCTATGGCTACACCTTC.